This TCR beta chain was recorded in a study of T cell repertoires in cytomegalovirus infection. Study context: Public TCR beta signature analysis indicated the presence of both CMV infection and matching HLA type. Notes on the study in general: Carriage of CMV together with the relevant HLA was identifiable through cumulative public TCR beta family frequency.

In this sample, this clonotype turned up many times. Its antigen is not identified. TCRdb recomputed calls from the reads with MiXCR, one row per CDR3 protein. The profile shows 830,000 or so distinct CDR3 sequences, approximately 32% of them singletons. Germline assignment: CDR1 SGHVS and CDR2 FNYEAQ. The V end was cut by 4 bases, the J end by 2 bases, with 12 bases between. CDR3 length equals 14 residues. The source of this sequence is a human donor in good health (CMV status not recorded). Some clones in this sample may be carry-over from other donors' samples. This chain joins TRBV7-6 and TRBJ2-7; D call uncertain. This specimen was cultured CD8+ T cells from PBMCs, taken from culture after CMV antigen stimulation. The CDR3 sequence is CASSSSGLTYEQYF. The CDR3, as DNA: TGTGCCAGCAGCTCGTCGGGCCTAACCTACGAGCAGTACTTC.